This TCR beta chain is from a study of T cell repertoires in cytomegalovirus infection. Study details: From public TCR beta signatures came an indication of both CMV infection and matching HLA type. Study-level findings and limits: The response measured ex vivo was dominated by TCR beta clonotypes (HLA-C-restricted and CMV-specific). Totalled public TCR beta family frequency picked out people who carried CMV plus the relevant HLA.

In TCRdb, the reads were re-called with MiXCR into one record per CDR3 protein. The table lists around 180,000 distinct CDR3 sequences, approximately 19% of them singletons, with 2.5% to 3% in the top ten. This clonotype has a count of ten or more. Its antigen is not known. Germline CDR1 reads MNHNS; CDR2 reads SASEGT. The ends were cut back, 10 bases at V and 6 bases at J, with 12 bases in the middle. This CDR3 contains 12 residues. The sequence was collected from a human donor in good health (CMV status not recorded). Some clones in this sample may be carry-over from other donors' samples. The rearrangement joins TRBV6-1 to TRBJ2-2; D gene unclear. The sequencing input was PBMCs. CDR3 bases: TGTGCCACCCTAATTTGGCCCGGGGAGCTGTTTTTT. Protein product: CATLIWPGELFF.